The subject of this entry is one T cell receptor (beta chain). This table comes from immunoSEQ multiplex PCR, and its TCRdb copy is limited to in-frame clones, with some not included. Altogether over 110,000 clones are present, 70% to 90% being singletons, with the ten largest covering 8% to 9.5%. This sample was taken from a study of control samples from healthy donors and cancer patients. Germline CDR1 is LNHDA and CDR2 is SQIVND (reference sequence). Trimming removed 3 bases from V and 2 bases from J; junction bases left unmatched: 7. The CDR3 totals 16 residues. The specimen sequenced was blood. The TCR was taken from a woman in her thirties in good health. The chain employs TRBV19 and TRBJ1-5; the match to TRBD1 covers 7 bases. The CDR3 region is CASSIYRGDGNQPQHF. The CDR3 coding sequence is TGTGCCAGTAGTATCTACAGGGGCGACGGCAATCAGCCCCAGCATTTT.